This TCR beta chain was recorded in a study of T-cell memory formation after mild COVID-19. Per germline, CDR1 SGHRS and CDR2 YFSETQ. This CDR3 is 14 amino acids long. Trimming cost V 3 bases and J 8 bases, with 12 bases left between them. This clonotype was found a few times. TCRdb called the 5' RACE reads again in MiXCR, with one record for every CDR3 protein. The sample yields about 180,000 distinct CDR3 sequences, 15% to 20% seen once. The receptor was isolated from an adult woman who had mild COVID-19 (a few samples of this study predate the infection). Cell type and time point are not known. The specimen was PBMCs or a T cell subset sorted from them (not recorded which). The chain links TRBV5-1 to TRBJ1-6; D gene unclear. CDR3 coding DNA: TGCGCCAGCAGCTCGGGGTTAGGGCATTCACCCCTCCACTTT. Translating gives CASSSGLGHSPLHF. Variable domain in full (rest from reference TRBV5-1 and TRBJ1-6): KAGVTQTPRYLIKTRGQQVTLSCSPISGHRSVSWYQQTPGQGLQFLFEYFSETQRNKGNFPGRFSGRQFSNSRSEMNVSTLELGDSALYLCASSSGLGHSPLHFGNGTRLTVT.